The 9 T cell receptor beta chains below were found in one sample sequenced in a study of human T cells and chemical hapten exposure. Stated time point: pre-sensitization, week 0. The treatment here: therapeutic diphenylcyclopropenone sensitization with weekly scalp DPC. A single record per CDR3 protein comes from TCRdb applying MiXCR to the RACE reads. The sample includes approximately 370,000 distinct CDR3 sequences, 5% to 6.5% of them seen just once. Sequencing was performed on whole blood, taken in connection with sensitization to the hapten diphenylcyclopropenone (DPC). Receptors originate from a woman aged 18-29 years with alopecia areata. Some clones in this sample may be carry-over from other donors' samples.

This clonotype was recorded a few times. V is TRBV2 and J is TRBJ1-1; a weak D match, TRBD1 (6 bases). Between the trimmed V and J ends, which lost 5 bases and 5 bases, there was a span of 12 bases. Germline V gives CDR1 SNHLY, CDR2 FYNNEI. The CDR3 contains 13 residues. The CDR3 nucleotides read TGTGCCAGCAGTTCACAGGGAGAAACTGAAGCTTTCTTT. It codes for CASSSQGETEAFF.

Turning to this clonotype: This may be a read error, as it is one base from a much larger clone. J is TRBJ1-3 and V is TRBV6-6; perhaps TRBD1 as D (6 bases). V was clipped by 7 bases and J by 1 base, with 14 bases between them. There are 15 residues in the CDR3. Germline CDR1 reads MNHNY; CDR2 reads SVGAGI (reference sequence). CDR3 in amino acids: CASTSGTHSGNTIYF. DNA for the CDR3: TGTGCCAGCACCTCCGGGACACATTCTGGAAACACCATATATTTT.

The rearrangement uses TRBV5-1 and TRBJ2-7; the D gene is possibly TRBD1 (6 bases). Germline assignment: CDR1 SGHRS and CDR2 YFSETQ. Trimming shortened V by 1 base and J by 7 bases, and 15 bases separated the two germline ends. The CDR3 is made up of 14 amino acids. CDR3 sequence (DNA): TGCGCCAGCAGCTTGCGCCAGGGGCTTCAAGAGCAGTACTTC. This sequence encodes CASSLRQGLQEQYF.

This clonotype appeared many times. The chain is built from TRBV28 and TRBJ2-7; a weak D match, TRBD1 (6 bases). Germline assignment: CDR1 MDHEN and CDR2 SYDVKM. Trimming removed 10 bases from V and 2 bases from J, with 15 bases in between. The CDR3 contains 13 residues. CDR3: CATTQGRAYEQYF. CDR3 coding DNA: TGTGCCACCACACAGGGTCGGGCCTACGAGCAGTACTTC.

This clonotype was seen a few times. The chain carries TRBV12-3 or TRBV12-4 and TRBJ1-4, with 7 bases lining up with TRBD1. This CDR3 is built from 15 residues. Trimming removed 5 bases from V and 8 bases from J; junction bases left unmatched: 11. CDR3 sequence: CASSRLTGAREKLFF. In DNA form, the CDR3 reads TGTGCCAGCAGTCGATTAACAGGGGCTCGGGAAAAACTGTTTTTT.

This clonotype was observed many times. V is TRBV6-2 or TRBV6-3 and J is TRBJ1-1; D is uncertain. This CDR3 contains 15 residues. The ends were cut back, 2 bases at V and 4 bases at J, with 14 bases in the middle. CDR1 is MNHEY, CDR2 SVGEGT, per germline. The CDR3 region has the DNA TGTGCCAGCAGTTACCTAAGAGGGTCGGTCACTGAAGCTTTCTTT. As protein: CASSYLRGSVTEAFF.

This clonotype was observed at least ten times. The J gene is TRBJ1-1, the V gene TRBV4-3, with D possibly matching TRBD1 (6 bases). Germline V gene lookup returns CDR1 LGHNA and CDR2 YSLEER. This CDR3 contains 16 residues. V was shortened by 0 bases and J by 4 bases, with 15 bases between the two germline ends. Here the CDR3 reads CASSQDRPGGGTEAFF. The DNA for the CDR3 is TGCGCCAGCAGCCAAGATCGGCCGGGGGGCGGCACTGAAGCTTTCTTT.

There are many counts of this clonotype. The V and J genes are TRBV3-1 and TRBJ1-1, with TRBD1 matching over 8 bases. This CDR3 is 14 amino acids long. V lost 6 bases and J lost 4; bases outside the gene matches: 7. Germline assignment: CDR1 LGHDT and CDR2 YNNKEL (reference sequence). Here the CDR3 reads CASRFQGASTEAFF. In DNA form, the CDR3 reads TGTGCCAGCAGATTCCAGGGGGCTAGCACTGAAGCTTTCTTT.

This clonotype showed up just a few times. The chain recombines TRBV7-9 with TRBJ1-1, with D maybe TRBD1 (6 bases). The CDR3 runs to 15 residues. Trimming shortened V by 5 bases and J by 11 bases, and 24 bases separated the two germline ends. Germline V gene data show CDR1 as SEHNR and CDR2 as FQNEAQ (reference sequence). CDR3 nucleotides: TGTGCCAGCAGCCAACCGACGGGACACCCGGGAAGGGCTTTCTTT. Translation gives CASSQPTGHPGRAFF.